The present TCR beta chain was sequenced within a study of cytomegalovirus exposure and HLA in healthy donors (dated by TCRdb to about 2017). Turning to the overall study: An earlier analysis of some 620 of the donors reported about 260 Gb of sequence data and around 110 million unique TCR beta sequences obtained from about 179 million T cells. Approximately 310 gigabases of sequencing data and 70 million to 95 million unique TCR sequences made up an early release that covered approximately 620 HLA-typed donors. The genetic ancestry cluster associated with self-reported Caucasian donors included around four fifths of the 300 to 450 genotyped donors. The study was designed to test whether signatures of past pathogen exposure could be identified by cataloging public T cell receptors. The T cell repertoires of about 700 subjects were profiled by immunosequencing and related to cytomegalovirus serostatus. In addition to the first cohort of roughly 670 subjects, a separate validation cohort of 100 to 150 different subjects was used. The study combined high-throughput TCR immunosequencing, statistical association of individual TCRs with disease status, and machine learning to predict cytomegalovirus infection status. A later analysis re-analyzed previously published TCR beta repertoires from approximately 670 donors and added high-resolution HLA genotyping to study TCR occurrence patterns. Rather than using new phenotypic data, the later analysis identified candidate immune exposures from TCR beta sequences and from how often those sequences occurred across donors. An earlier analysis of 587 of the donors applied high-throughput TCR beta sequencing to assess whether each TCR beta V gene segment acted as functional or pseudogenic. Donor age, sex, ethnicity and CMV serostatus were compiled together with the repertoire data. Genome-wide SNP genotypes for about 55% of the roughly 670 donors were used in a later genetic analysis, which treated that subset as a discovery cohort. Every repertoire in the discovery cohort had been generated on one and the same sequencing platform. HLA typing covered class I and class II loci at four-digit resolution. Typing coverage varied by locus: roughly 629-640 donors for A, B, C, DRB1 and DQB1; about 520 for DQA1; 606 for DPA1; about 450 for DPB1. Roughly five DR-DQ haplotypes were handled as single units for association and clustering because linkage in the cohort was strong. Among some 410 genotyped donors of the cohort, an average of roughly 230,000 unique TCR beta nucleotide sequences was sequenced per donor, of which about 18% were non-productive. What the research found in general, with its limitations: In a later analysis, TCR association rates were found to vary across HLA loci, with the most associated TCRs seen for DRB1 alleles and the fewest for HLA-C alleles. A later genetic analysis associated a missense DCLRE1C variant with V-gene and J-gene trimming of TCR beta chains, and an independent cohort replicated the association. A group of highly shared sequence variants was considered likely to be a technical artifact of the sequencing pipeline. This cohort had only TCR beta chains sequenced, and the lack of alpha or paired-chain data limited which features could be detected. An earlier analysis of approximately 570 of the donors showed that most TCR beta V segments appeared in productive rearrangements either about 87% or about 30% of the time, which broadly matched IMGT annotations. Compared with equally common non-associated chains, HLA-associated TCR beta chains in a later analysis were more clonally expanded and had lower generation probabilities. The study gave a list of 150 to 200 TCR beta chains associated with cytomegalovirus. Most CMV-associated TCR beta chains appeared to be HLA-restricted in a later analysis, and the HLA associations seemed to be driven largely by CMV exposure. Correlated functional status among segregating V segments might be attributable to linkage disequilibrium, but an unknown experimental factor could not be ruled out. Because HLA typing was unavailable for some donors at each locus, only the typed subset was used in association tests. The only immune exposure information available for the cohort was CMV serostatus. The presence/absence analyses assumed that sequencing depth was roughly uniform across donors, and that assumption may not be true. The 87-base-pair reads could not distinguish some IMGT-functional V segments, including TRBV6-2 and TRBV6-3, so those segments were excluded. In a later analysis, some 17,000 TCR beta sequences were associated with specific HLA alleles at a false discovery rate of 0.05. The earlier analysis of 587 of the donors excluded approximately 15 rarely observed V segments, including chromosome 9 orphons, because counts were too low. When HLA alleles, especially DR and DQ, strongly co-occurred, attributing TCR associations to individual alleles was difficult. Three of the identified cytomegalovirus-associated TCR beta chains were confirmed in vitro to be specific for cytomegalovirus antigens. It was suggested by the authors that the approach could potentially be generalized to other disease states and immunological phenotypes. A later genetic analysis reported fewer N-insertions in productive TCRs among donors in an Asian-associated ancestry cluster than the roughly 700-donor mean. A later analysis reported that several top co-occurrence clusters appeared linked to parvovirus B19, influenza, CMV and Epstein-Barr virus. A further reported finding was that TCR beta sequences accurately predicted the HLA-A and HLA-B alleles for most subjects in the first cohort. Most TCR sequences were observed very rarely across donors, whereas some public TCRs were present in many individuals. Cytomegalovirus status was reported to be diagnosed by the classifier with high specificity and sensitivity in both the original and validation cohorts.

The cohort was made up of around 720 healthy bone marrow donors. Cohort members were all nominally healthy when sampled, although unrecorded immune exposures were likely present. The donor was CMV seropositive and was included in the group of almost 300 seropositive cohort members. A peripheral blood sample was collected from each donor, and TCR beta sequencing was performed on peripheral blood mononuclear cells. Genomic DNA was extracted from the blood cell samples with the Qiagen DNeasy Blood Extraction Kit. Receptor amplification or capture employed the immunoSEQ multiplex PCR assay. The multiplex PCR relied on a mix of 60 forward primers for TCR Vbeta segments and 13 reverse primers for TCR Jbeta segments. Amplification of the CDR3 region of rearranged TCR beta genes was performed with a multiplex PCR assay on genomic DNA. The Illumina HiSeq System was used to sequence the amplified TCR beta libraries as 87-base-pair reads. The authors' pipeline ran thus. A later analysis counted about 80 million unique TCR beta chains across the roughly 700 repertoires, and about 10 million of these chains were shared by at least two donors. Raw reads were error-corrected and collapsed into unique sequences with a nearest-neighbor algorithm that merged closely related sequences to remove PCR and sequencing errors. CDR3 sequences were aligned to IMGT reference sequences to assign V, D and J gene segments. For a sequence to be retained, a match of at least six nucleotides to both a V gene segment and a J gene segment was required. A rearrangement was called productive if the CDR3 had no stop codons and remained in frame with V and J, and every other rearrangement was called non-productive. CDR3 was defined according to IMGT convention as the region running from the second conserved V-encoded cysteine to the conserved J-encoded phenylalanine. Sequences without an unambiguous match to a single V gene segment were excluded from the earlier analysis of 587 of the donors. An earlier analysis of several hundred of the donors called V segments functional above 56.7% productive rearrangements and segregating when the between-donor standard deviation exceeded 5%. A statistical classification framework was built to diagnose cytomegalovirus status from the catalog of TCR beta chain sequences. In a later analysis, TCR nucleotide sequences were compared against IMGT/GENE-DB human TR gene sequences so that V and J genes could be assigned. A later analysis assigned CDR3 sequences and most-parsimonious VDJ recombination scenarios with the TCRdist pipeline. In a later analysis, each TCR beta chain was defined by its CDR3 amino acid sequence together with its V-gene family, and reads lacking a unique V-gene family were excluded. A later analysis removed 592 highly shared, low-generation-probability nucleotide sequences to deal with suspected cross-contamination and a sequencing artifact. In a later analysis, a clonal expansion index for each public chain was calculated from normalized within-repertoire ranks of inferred template counts. A later analysis computed generation probabilities with a VDJ recombination model fitted to out-of-frame rearrangements, and checked the results against IGoR. In a later analysis, hypergeometric tests were used to score TCR-TCR, TCR-HLA and TCR-CMV co-occurrence, with a repertoire-size bias correction applied to TCR pairs. False discovery rates were estimated in a later analysis by permuting HLA or CMV assignments 20 times. In a later analysis, co-occurring TCRs were grouped using DBSCAN, and TCRdist sequence similarity was added for clustering within HLA-allele-positive subsets. For co-occurrence clustering, repertoires with fewer than 30,000 or more than 120,000 public chains were excluded, along with roughly five repertoires with anomalous nucleotide sharing. The clones in this table, taken by TCRdb from immuneACCESS, are in-frame only. Not every clone is retained; where verified, under half of the shortfall comes from an unresolved V gene, and the cause of the rest is unknown. Clone size and V and J calls were adopted from that table, with D and trimming inferred from the DNA. The sample yields 150,000 to 180,000 clones; around 75% were counted once. The ten most abundant clones make up around 7.2% of the sample.

From cysteine to phenylalanine, the CDR3 is 18 amino acids long. The sequence is cut down to CDR3 DNA, 54 bases in frame from base 1. Per the germline V gene, SGHDT is the CDR1 and YYEEEE is the CDR2. V is clipped by 0 bases and J by 3 bases, and the sequence between their germline boundaries is 16 bases long. Regarding this clone: It has no known antigen specificity. Base-call qualities are not available, and no considerably larger clone is one nucleotide away.

The rearrangement combines TRBV5-6 with TRBJ2-6; a tentative D call is TRBD2 (6 bases match). The sequencing sample was made of PBMCs. This clonotype was sampled from a man aged 25-40 years in good health and CMV-seropositive. The CDR3 has the sequence CASSLALEGPYGANVLTF. The sequenced DNA: TGTGCCAGCAGCTTGGCCCTGGAGGGGCCGTATGGGGCCAACGTCCTGACTTTC. Supplemented by the reference TRBV5-6 and TRBJ2-6 proteins around the CDR3, the complete variable domain is DAGVTQSPTHLIKTRGQQVTLRCSPKSGHDTVSWYQQALGQGPQFIFQYYEEEERQRGNFPDRFSGHQFPNYSSELNVNALLLGDSALYLCASSLALEGPYGANVLTFGAGSRLTVL.